Given below is one TCR beta chain in context. The final CDR3 position lacks the conserved phenylalanine or tryptophan, pointing to a likely read error. Because the CDR3's place on the DNA is in doubt, the DNA is left out and the CDR3 is given as listed by TCRdb. The CDR3 contains 12 residues when both ends are counted. Germline V gene data show CDR1 as GTSNPN and CDR2 as SVGIG (reference sequence). The data originate from a study of blood T cell repertoires in COVID-19. Overall study: Some COVID-19 samples were acute and others convalescent; all came from the United States, Italy and Spain. Sources were T cells, B-cell-depleted T cells, or PBMCs; the material itself was cDNA or gDNA.

What the recovered Cohort 3 donors had was two negative PCRs, clearance, or symptom resolution. In the original processing: Amplifying reference gene primers gave estimates of nucleated cell counts. Profiling relied on immunoSEQ multiplex PCR, and the TCRdb table lists in-frame clones only, not all of them. For V, J and clone size, that table is used; D and trimming come from the DNA. The sample consists of 390,000 or so clones, roughly nine tenths of them appearing once. The receptor comes from a man between 18 and 29 years old who had recovered from COVID-19. Sequencing was performed on PBMCs or T cells enriched from blood (not recorded which). V is TRBV30 and J is TRBJ1-1; the listed D gene, TRBD1, was not tested against the DNA. The CDR3 sequence: CAWRALGAIYLR.